The next 8 T cell receptor beta chains were all read from a single sample in a study of spatial heterogeneity in lung cancer. Each CDR3 protein is one row after TCRdb ran MiXCR on the 5' RACE reads. The sample includes under 12,000 distinct CDR3 sequences, 5% to 5.5% of them seen just once. Time point defined: sample taken at primary tumor resection. No antigen has been assigned to these receptors. Findings and limits, study-wide: Mutation tallies in tumors tracked expanded intratumoral alpha and beta TCR counts.

The specimen was lung tumor tissue, collected at surgery. Receptors originate from a male donor with early-stage non-small cell lung cancer.

This clonotype was counted at least ten times. This CDR3 is CSVLVQNYGYTF. DNA of the CDR3: TGCAGCGTTCTAGTCCAAAACTATGGCTACACCTTC. The genes are TRBV29-1 and TRBJ1-2; D is unclear. The CDR3 spans 12 residues. V lost 5 bases and J lost 2, with 9 bases in between. Germline CDR1 and CDR2: SQVTM and ANQGSEA.

This clonotype was recorded at least ten times. The J gene is TRBJ2-5, the V gene TRBV6-1; D is perhaps TRBD2 (5 bases). Deletions cut 3 bases from V and 8 bases from J, with 13 bases between. The length of the CDR3 is 13 residues. In germline, CDR1 is MNHNS, CDR2 SASEGT. The CDR3 nucleotides read TGTGCCAGCAGTGATTCCGGAGGAAGAACCCAGTACTTC. It encodes CASSDSGGRTQYF.

This clonotype was seen many times. This chain links TRBV27 with TRBJ2-3; D call uncertain. CDR3 length: 15 amino acids. The V gene's germline CDR1 is MNHEY and CDR2 SMNVEV (reference sequence). Between the trimmed V and J ends, which lost 2 bases and 0 bases, there was a span of 9 bases. DNA of the CDR3: TGTGCCAGCAGTTTAGTCTTCCGTAGCACAGATACGCAGTATTTT. Translating it yields CASSLVFRSTDTQYF.

The rearrangement joins TRBV18 to TRBJ2-3; 7 nucleotides line up with TRBD1. The V and J ends lost 6 bases and 4 bases, in that order; junction bases with no gene match: 7. Germline CDR1 is KGHSH and CDR2 is LQKENI. The CDR3 is 14 residues long. The CDR3 reads CASSPRDSADTQYF. CDR3 nucleotides: TGTGCCAGCTCCCCCCGGGACAGTGCAGATACGCAGTATTTT.

This chain uses TRBV6-6 with TRBJ2-7; D gene unclear. V dropped 0 bases and J dropped 4 bases, with 13 bases sitting between them. Germline-derived CDR1 and CDR2 are MNHNY and SVGAGI (reference sequence). The CDR3 has 15 residues. This CDR3 reads CASSYSSSNGYEQYF. CDR3 bases: TGTGCCAGCAGTTACTCGAGCAGCAATGGGTACGAGCAGTACTTC.

In its sample, this clonotype was seen many times. This rearrangement joins TRBV28 to TRBJ2-1, with 7 bases fitting TRBD2. The CDR3 runs to 11 residues. Germline V gene data show CDR1 as MDHEN and CDR2 as SYDVKM. With V trimmed by 7 bases and J by 10 bases, 4 bases remained unmatched. For the CDR3, the DNA is TGTGCCAGCAATCTTAGCGGGGAGCAGTTCTTC. Its protein product is CASNLSGEQFF.

This clonotype was seen repeatedly, ten times or more. The gene calls are TRBV12-3 or TRBV12-4 and TRBJ2-7, with D possibly being TRBD1 or TRBD2 (7 bases each). CDR3 length equals 13 residues. V was clipped by 3 bases and J by 7 bases, with 13 bases between them. The CDR3 sequence: CASSFRGGYEQYF. CDR3 sequence (DNA): TGTGCCAGCAGTTTCAGGGGGGGTTATGAGCAGTACTTC.

This clonotype appeared many times. The rearrangement joins TRBV12-3 or TRBV12-4 to TRBJ2-1, with 9 nucleotides matching TRBD2. The CDR3 contains 16 residues. Losses at the gene ends were 2 bases for V and 3 bases for J; bases not matched to a gene: 5. The CDR3 reads CASSLSLAGFYNEQFF. The CDR3 bases are TGTGCCAGCAGTTTATCCCTAGCGGGGTTCTACAATGAGCAGTTCTTC.